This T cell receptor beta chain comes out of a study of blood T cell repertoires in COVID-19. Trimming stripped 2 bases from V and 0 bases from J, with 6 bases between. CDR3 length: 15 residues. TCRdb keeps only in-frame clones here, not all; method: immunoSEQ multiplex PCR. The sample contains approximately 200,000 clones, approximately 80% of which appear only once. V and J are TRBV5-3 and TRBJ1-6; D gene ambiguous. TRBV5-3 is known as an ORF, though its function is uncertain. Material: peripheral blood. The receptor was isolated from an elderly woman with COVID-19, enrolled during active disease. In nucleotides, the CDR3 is TGTGCCAGAAGCTTCGATAGCTCCTATAATTCACCCCTCCACTTT. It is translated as CARSFDSSYNSPLHF.